This T cell receptor (beta chain) derives from a study of blood T cell repertoires in COVID-19. Study overall: T cells, B-cell-depleted T cells, or PBMCs supplied cDNA or gDNA.

In the original processing: Estimation of nucleated cell counts was performed using reference gene primer amplification. The repertoire was sequenced with immunoSEQ multiplex PCR; TCRdb's copy has only in-frame clones and lacks some. For V, J and clone size, that table is used; D and trimming come from the DNA. The repertoire consists of 130,000 to 150,000 clones, with more than 70% occurring once and the leading ten covering about 10%. This CDR3 has 15 residues. J was trimmed by 5 bases and V by 5 bases; bases with no gene match: 6. Germline V CDR1 and CDR2: SGHTA, FQGNSA. Material for sequencing was peripheral blood. The source of this sequence is a man in his forties or fifties with active or convalescent COVID-19. The chain has TRBV7-2 and TRBJ1-6; 7 bases are a match to TRBD1. The CDR3 DNA is TGTGCCAGCAGCGTAACCAGGGGGAATAATTCACCCCTCCACTTT. The encoded protein is CASSVTRGNNSPLHF.